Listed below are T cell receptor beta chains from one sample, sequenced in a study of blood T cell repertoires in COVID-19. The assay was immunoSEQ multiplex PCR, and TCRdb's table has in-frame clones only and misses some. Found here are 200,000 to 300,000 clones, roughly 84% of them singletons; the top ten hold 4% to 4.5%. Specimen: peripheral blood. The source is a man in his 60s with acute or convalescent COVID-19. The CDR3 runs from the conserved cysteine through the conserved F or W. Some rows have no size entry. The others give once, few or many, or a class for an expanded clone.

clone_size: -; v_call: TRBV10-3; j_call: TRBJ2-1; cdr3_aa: CAIKTGGASNEQFF
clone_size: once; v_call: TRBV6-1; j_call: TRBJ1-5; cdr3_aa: CASSDPGGDQPQHF
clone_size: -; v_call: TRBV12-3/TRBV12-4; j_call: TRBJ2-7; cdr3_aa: CASRVGGEQYF
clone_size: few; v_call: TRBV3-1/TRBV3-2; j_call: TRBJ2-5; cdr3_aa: CASIRRGGQETQYF
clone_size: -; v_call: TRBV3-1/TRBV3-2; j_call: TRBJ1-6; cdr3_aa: CASSSYNSPLHF
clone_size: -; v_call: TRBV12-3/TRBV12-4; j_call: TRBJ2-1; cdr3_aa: CASSLFVPNEQFF
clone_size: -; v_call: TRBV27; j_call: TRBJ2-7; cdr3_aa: CASSDREGDEQYF
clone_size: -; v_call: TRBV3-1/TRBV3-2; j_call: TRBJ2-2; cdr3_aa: CASSQDPLLAGGVGELFF
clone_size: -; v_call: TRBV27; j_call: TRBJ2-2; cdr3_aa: CASSRSRNTGELFF
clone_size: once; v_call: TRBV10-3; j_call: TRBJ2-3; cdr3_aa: CAIKEGIITDTQYF
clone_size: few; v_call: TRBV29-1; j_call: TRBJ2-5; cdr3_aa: CSVRTSGSGETQYF
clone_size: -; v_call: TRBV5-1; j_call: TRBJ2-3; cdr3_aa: CASSLGASGSTDTQYF
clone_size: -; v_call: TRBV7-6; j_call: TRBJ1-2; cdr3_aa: CASSTAGGVGYGYTF
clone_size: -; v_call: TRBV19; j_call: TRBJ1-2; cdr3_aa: CASSHRDPLYGYTF
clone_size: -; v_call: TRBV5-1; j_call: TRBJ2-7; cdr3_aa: CASSLVRGTVSTEQYF
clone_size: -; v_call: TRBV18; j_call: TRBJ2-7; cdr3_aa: CASSPDRTLYEQYF
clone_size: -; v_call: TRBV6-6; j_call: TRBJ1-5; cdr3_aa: CASSYPGTANNQPQHF
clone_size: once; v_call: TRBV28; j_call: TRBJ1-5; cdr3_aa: CASSLLGQGARGRNQPQHF
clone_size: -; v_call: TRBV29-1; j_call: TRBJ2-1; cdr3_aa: CSVTPGEYLNEQFF
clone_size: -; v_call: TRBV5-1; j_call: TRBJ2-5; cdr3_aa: CASSRDRGMETQYF
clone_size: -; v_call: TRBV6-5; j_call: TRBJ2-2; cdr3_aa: CASSFSGSMSGELFF
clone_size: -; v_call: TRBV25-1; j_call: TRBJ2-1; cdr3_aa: CASSPFSGRAIYNEQFF
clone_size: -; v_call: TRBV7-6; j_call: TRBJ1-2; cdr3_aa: CASSSREFYGYTF
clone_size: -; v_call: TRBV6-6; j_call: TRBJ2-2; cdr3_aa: CASSPRGDATGELFF
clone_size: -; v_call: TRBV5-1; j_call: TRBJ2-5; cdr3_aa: CASTRDSFETQYF
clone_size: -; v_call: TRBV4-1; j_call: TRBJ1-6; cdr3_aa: CASSPRLDRGTLRLSPLHF
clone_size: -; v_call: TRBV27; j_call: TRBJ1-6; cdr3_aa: CASSGGQGSSYNSPLHF
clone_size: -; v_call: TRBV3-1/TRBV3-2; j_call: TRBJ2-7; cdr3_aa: CASSQGWGTGSGEQYF
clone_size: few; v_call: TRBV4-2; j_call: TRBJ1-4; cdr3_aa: CASSPRSPGTGVGGEKLFF
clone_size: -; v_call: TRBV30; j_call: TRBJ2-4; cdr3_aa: CAWSVRGNIQYF
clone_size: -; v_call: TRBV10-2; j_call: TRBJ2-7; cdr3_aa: CASRETSVYEQYF
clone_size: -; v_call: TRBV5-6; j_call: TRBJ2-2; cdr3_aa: CASSSPGQRPGELFF
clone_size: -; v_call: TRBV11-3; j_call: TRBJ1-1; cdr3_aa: CASSPDRFSEAFF
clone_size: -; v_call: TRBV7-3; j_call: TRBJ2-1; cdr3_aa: CASSVLAGGSSYNEQFF
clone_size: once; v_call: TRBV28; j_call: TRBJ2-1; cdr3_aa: CASSLFGRLGGGQGNEQFF
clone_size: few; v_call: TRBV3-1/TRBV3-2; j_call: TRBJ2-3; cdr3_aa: CASSQVGGRVTDTQYF
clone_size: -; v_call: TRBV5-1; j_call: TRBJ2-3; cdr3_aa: CASTVAGVTDTQYF
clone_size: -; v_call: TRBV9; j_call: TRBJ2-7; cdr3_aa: CASSYTSGTSYEQYF
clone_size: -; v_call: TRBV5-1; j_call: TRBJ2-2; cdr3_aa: CASSLGPSPDTGELFF
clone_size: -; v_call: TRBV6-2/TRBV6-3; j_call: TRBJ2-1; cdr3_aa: CASSQKAGEGDEQFF
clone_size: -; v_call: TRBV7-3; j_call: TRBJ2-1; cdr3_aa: CASSPRTSGTKMSSYNEQFF
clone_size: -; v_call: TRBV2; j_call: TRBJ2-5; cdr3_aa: CASREWVGTDQETQYF
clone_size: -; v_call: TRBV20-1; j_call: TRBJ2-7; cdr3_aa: CSASGAGSYEQYF
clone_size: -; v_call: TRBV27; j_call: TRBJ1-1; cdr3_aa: CASSFSRGTEAFF
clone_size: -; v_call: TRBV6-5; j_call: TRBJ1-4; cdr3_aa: CASSYSRRGANEKLFF
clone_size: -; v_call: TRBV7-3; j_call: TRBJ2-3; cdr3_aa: CASSLMVGLAGADTQYF
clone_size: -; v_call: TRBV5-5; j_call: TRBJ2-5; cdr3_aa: CASSVTSGGLQETQYF
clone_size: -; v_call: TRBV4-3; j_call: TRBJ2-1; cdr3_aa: CASSQVQDNEQFF